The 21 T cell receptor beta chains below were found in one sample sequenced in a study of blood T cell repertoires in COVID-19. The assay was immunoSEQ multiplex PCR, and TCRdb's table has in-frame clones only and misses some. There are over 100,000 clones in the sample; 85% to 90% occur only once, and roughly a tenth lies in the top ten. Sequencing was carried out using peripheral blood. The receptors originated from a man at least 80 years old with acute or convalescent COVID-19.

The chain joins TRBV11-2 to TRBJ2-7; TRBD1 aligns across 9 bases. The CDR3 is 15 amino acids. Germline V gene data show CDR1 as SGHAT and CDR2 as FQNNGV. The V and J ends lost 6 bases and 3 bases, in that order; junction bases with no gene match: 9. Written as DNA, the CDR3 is TGTGCCAGCAGACCCGAGACAGGGGGGTTCTACGAGCAGTACTTC. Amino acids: CASRPETGGFYEQYF.

The CDR3 region is CASSLAAEREGEKLFF. CDR3 nucleotide sequence: TGTGCCAGCAGCTTGGCAGCCGAAAGGGAGGGTGAAAAACTGTTTTTT. The chain carries TRBV5-4 and TRBJ1-4; D not certain. Looked up from germline, CDR1 is SGHNT and CDR2 is YYREEE (reference sequence). V shed 0 bases and J shed 7 bases, with 16 bases lying between them. This CDR3 region has 16 residues.

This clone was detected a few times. CDR3 region: CAIGTGPNTEAFF. DNA of the CDR3: TGTGCCATCGGGACAGGGCCCAACACTGAAGCTTTCTTT. The V and J genes are TRBV10-3 and TRBJ1-1; 9 bases map to TRBD1. J lost 2 bases, V lost 8 bases, and 3 bases had no gene match. CDR1 and CDR2 (germline): ENHRY, SYGVKD. This CDR3 region has 13 residues.

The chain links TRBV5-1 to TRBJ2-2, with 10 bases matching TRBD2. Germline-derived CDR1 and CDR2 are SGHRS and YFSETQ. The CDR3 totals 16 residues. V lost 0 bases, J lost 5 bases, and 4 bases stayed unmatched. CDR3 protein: CASSLEASGRTGELFF. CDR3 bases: TGCGCCAGCAGCTTGGAGGCTAGCGGGAGAACCGGGGAGCTGTTTTTT.

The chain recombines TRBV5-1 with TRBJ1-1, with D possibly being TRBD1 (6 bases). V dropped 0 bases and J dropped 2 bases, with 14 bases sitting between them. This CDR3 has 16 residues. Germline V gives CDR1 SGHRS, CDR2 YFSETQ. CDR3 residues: CASSLAQQGFNTEAFF. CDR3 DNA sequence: TGCGCCAGCAGCTTGGCACAACAGGGCTTTAACACTGAAGCTTTCTTT.

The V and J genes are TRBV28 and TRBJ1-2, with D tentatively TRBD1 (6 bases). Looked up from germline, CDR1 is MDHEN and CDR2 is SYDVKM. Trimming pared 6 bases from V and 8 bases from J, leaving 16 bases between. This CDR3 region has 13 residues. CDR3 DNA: TGTGCCAGCAGCCAGGACAGAATTGCAGGCTACACCTTC. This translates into CASSQDRIAGYTF.

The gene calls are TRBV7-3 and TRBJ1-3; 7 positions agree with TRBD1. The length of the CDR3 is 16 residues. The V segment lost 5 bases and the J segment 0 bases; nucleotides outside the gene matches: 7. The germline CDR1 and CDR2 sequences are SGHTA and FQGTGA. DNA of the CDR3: TGTGCCAGCAGCCGGGGACAGCCAAACTCTGGAAACACCATATATTTT. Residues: CASSRGQPNSGNTIYF. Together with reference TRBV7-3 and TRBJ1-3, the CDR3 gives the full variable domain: GAGVSQTPSNKVTEKGKYVELRCDPISGHTALYWYRQSLGQGPEFLIYFQGTGAADDSGLPNDRFFAVRPEGSVSTLKIQRTERGDSAVYLCASSRGQPNSGNTIYFGEGSWLTVV.

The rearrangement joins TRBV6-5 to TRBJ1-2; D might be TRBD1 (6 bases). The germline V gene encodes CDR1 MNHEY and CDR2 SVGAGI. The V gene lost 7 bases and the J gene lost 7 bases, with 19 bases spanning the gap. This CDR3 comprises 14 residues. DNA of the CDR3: TGTGCCAGCACCCAGACAGGAGATGAAAGTGGCTACACCTTC. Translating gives CASTQTGDESGYTF.

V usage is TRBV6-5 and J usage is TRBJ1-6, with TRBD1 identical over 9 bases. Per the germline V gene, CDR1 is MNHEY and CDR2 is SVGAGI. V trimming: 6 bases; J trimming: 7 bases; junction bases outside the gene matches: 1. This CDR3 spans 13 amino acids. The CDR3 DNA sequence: TGTGCCAGCAGCGGGACAGGGAATTCACCCCTCCACTTT. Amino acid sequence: CASSGTGNSPLHF.

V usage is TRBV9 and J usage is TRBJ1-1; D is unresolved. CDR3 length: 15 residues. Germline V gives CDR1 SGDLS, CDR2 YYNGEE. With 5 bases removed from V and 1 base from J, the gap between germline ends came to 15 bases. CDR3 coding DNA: TGTGCCAGCAGGGTGGAAAGCGAGGGGAACACTGAAGCTTTCTTT. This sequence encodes CASRVESEGNTEAFF.

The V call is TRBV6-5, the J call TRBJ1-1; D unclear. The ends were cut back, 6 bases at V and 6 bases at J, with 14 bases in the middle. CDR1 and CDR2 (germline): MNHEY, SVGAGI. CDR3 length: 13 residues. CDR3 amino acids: CASSTPGVAEAFF. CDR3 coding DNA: TGTGCCAGCAGCACCCCCGGGGTCGCTGAAGCTTTCTTT.

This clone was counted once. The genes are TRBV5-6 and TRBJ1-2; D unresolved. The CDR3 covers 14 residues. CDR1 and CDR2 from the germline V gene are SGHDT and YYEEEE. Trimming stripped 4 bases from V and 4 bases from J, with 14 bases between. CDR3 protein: CASSTKLGVYGYTF. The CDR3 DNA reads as TGTGCCAGCAGCACGAAACTGGGCGTCTATGGCTACACCTTC.

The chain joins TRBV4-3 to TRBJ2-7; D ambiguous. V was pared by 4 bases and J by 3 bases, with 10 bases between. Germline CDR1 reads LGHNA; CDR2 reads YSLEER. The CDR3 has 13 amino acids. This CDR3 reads CASSRDRYYEQYF. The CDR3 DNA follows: TGCGCCAGCAGCCGAGACCGGTACTACGAGCAGTACTTC.

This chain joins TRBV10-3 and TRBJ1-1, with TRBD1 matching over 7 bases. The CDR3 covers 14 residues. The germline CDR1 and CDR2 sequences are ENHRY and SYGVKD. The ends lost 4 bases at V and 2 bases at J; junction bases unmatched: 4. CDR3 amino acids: CAISAGTANTEAFF. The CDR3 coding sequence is TGTGCCATCAGTGCCGGGACAGCCAACACTGAAGCTTTCTTT.

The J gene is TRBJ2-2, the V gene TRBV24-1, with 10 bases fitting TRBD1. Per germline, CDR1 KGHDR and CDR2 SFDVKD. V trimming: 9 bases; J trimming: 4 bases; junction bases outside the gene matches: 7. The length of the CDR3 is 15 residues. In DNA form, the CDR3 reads TGTGCCACCTCTATGGACAGGGGGTCCACCGGGGAGCTGTTTTTT. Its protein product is CATSMDRGSTGELFF.

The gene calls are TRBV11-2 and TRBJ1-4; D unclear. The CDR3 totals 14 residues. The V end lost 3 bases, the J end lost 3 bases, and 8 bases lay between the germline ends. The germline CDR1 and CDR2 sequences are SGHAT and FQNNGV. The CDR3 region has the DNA TGTGCCAGCAGCTTCGGGTTGGCTAATGAAAAACTGTTTTTT. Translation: CASSFGLANEKLFF.

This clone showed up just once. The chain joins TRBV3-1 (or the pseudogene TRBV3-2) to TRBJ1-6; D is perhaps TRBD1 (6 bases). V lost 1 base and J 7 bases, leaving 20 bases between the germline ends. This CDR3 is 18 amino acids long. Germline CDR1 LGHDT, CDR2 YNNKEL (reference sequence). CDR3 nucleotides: TGTGCCAGCAGCCAAGGTAACAGGGTGGGGAGGGCAAATTCACCCCTCCACTTT. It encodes CASSQGNRVGRANSPLHF.

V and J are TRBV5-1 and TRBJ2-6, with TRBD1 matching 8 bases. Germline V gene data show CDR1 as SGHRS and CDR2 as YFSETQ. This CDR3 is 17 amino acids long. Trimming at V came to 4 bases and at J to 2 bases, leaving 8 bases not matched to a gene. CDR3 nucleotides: TGCGCCAGCAGCCTGGCCGCGACAGGGGCTGGGGCCAACGTCCTGACTTTC. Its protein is CASSLAATGAGANVLTF.

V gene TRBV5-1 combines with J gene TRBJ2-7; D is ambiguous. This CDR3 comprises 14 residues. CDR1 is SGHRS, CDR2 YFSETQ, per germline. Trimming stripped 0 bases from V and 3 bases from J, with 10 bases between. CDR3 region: CASSLVGADYEQYF. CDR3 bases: TGCGCCAGCAGCTTGGTGGGTGCGGACTACGAGCAGTACTTC. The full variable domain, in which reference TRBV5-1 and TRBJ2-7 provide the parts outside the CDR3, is KAGVTQTPRYLIKTRGQQVTLSCSPISGHRSVSWYQQTPGQGLQFLFEYFSETQRNKGNFPGRFSGRQFSNSRSEMNVSTLELGDSALYLCASSLVGADYEQYFGPGTRLTVT.

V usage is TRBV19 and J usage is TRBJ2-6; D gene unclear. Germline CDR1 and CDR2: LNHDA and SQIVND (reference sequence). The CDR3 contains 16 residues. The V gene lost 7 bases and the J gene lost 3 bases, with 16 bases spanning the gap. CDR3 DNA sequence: TGTGCCAGTACCGACAAATTATTGGGTGGGGCCAACGTCCTGACTTTC. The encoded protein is CASTDKLLGGANVLTF.

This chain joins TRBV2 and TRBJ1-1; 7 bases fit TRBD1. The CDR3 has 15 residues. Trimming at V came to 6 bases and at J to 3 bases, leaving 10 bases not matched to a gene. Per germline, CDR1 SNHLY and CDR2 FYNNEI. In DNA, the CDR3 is TGTGCCAGCAGGAGCCTGACAGGGAAGGACACTGAAGCTTTCTTT. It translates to CASRSLTGKDTEAFF.